The 32 T cell receptor beta chains listed next were all sequenced from one sample in a study of cytomegalovirus exposure and HLA in healthy donors. Vbeta (60) and Jbeta (13) primers were used in the PCR. This table comes from immunoSEQ multiplex PCR, and its TCRdb copy is limited to in-frame clones, with some not included. The sample contains 300,000 or so clones, around four fifths of which appear only once. What was sequenced was PBMCs. Source of these receptors: a woman aged 40-49 years in good health and CMV-seropositive.

The chain is built from TRBV6-5 and TRBJ2-7, with 8 bases aligning to TRBD1. This CDR3 comprises 13 residues. After removal of 10 bases from V and 5 bases from J, the junction contained 10 bases not matched to a gene. The germline gives CDR1 MNHEY, CDR2 SVGAGI. This CDR3 reads CATKRSGGDEQYF. The CDR3 DNA reads as TGTGCCACAAAAAGATCAGGGGGCGACGAGCAGTACTTC.

Note on this clone: Other DNA sequences in this specimen translate into the identical CDR3. The rearrangement links TRBV7-2 to TRBJ1-5, with a tentative D call TRBD1 (5 bases). The V end lost 5 bases, the J end lost 0 bases, and 8 bases lay between the germline ends. CDR1 and CDR2 from the germline V gene are SGHTA and FQGNSA. The CDR3 extends over 14 amino acids. CDR3: CASSLQGSNQPQHF. DNA for the CDR3: TGTGCCAGCAGCCTTCAGGGTAGCAATCAGCCCCAGCATTTT.

This clone appeared once. The chain has TRBV7-3 and TRBJ1-5; D is uncertain. The V end lost 2 bases, the J end lost 6 bases, and 8 bases lay between the germline ends. Per germline, CDR1 SGHTA and CDR2 FQGTGA. The CDR3 runs to 13 residues. This CDR3 is CASSLRGGQPQHF. The CDR3 region has the DNA TGTGCCAGCAGCTTACGCGGAGGTCAGCCCCAGCATTTT.

This chain uses TRBV7-2 with TRBJ2-1; 9 nucleotides agree with TRBD1. J lost 8 bases, V lost 6 bases, and 8 bases had no gene match. Germline CDR1 and CDR2: SGHTA and FQGNSA. The CDR3 extends over 14 amino acids. CDR3 amino acids: CASSIDRGWDEQFF. In DNA form, the CDR3 reads TGTGCCAGCAGTATCGACAGGGGGTGGGATGAGCAGTTCTTC.

This clone has a handful of counts. The rearrangement uses TRBV19 and TRBJ2-7; 11 nucleotides align to TRBD2. Germline trimming cut 4 bases from V and 5 bases from J; bases unmatched to any gene: 10. Germline V gene sequence: CDR1 LNHDA, CDR2 SQIVND (reference sequence). The length of the CDR3 is 16 residues. The CDR3 DNA reads as TGTGCCAGTAGTACTAGTAGCGGGAGGGCCCTTCACGAGCAGTACTTC. Translating gives CASSTSSGRALHEQYF.

The rearrangement links TRBV7-9 to TRBJ2-3; the match to TRBD2 covers 15 bases. This CDR3 is built from 18 residues. V trimming: 8 bases; J trimming: 2 bases; junction bases outside the gene matches: 11. CDR1 and CDR2 from the germline V gene are SEHNR and FQNEAQ (reference sequence). The CDR3 loop is CASLGLAGGSAPTDTQYF. DNA of the CDR3: TGTGCCAGCTTGGGACTAGCGGGAGGTTCGGCCCCCACAGATACGCAGTATTTT.

This rearrangement joins TRBV27 to TRBJ1-5; weak D call: TRBD1 (5 bases). V was clipped by 6 bases and J by 0 bases, with 12 bases between them. Germline V CDR1 and CDR2: MNHEY, SMNVEV (reference sequence). This CDR3 has 15 amino acids. In DNA, the CDR3 is TGTGCCAGCAGGGACGGGGGGAATAGCAATCAGCCCCAGCATTTT. This sequence encodes CASRDGGNSNQPQHF.

As regards this clone: The identical CDR3 is also encoded by other nucleotide sequences in the sample. The rearrangement links TRBV5-1 to TRBJ2-5; D gene ambiguous. This CDR3 is built from 13 residues. The germline V gene encodes CDR1 SGHRS and CDR2 YFSETQ. V was clipped by 2 bases and J by 5 bases, with 10 bases between them. CDR3: CASSLGGSETQYF. In DNA form, the CDR3 reads TGCGCCAGCAGCTTAGGCGGTTCCGAGACCCAGTACTTC. Variable domain in full (rest from reference TRBV5-1 and TRBJ2-5): KAGVTQTPRYLIKTRGQQVTLSCSPISGHRSVSWYQQTPGQGLQFLFEYFSETQRNKGNFPGRFSGRQFSNSRSEMNVSTLELGDSALYLCASSLGGSETQYFGPGTRLLVL.

This clone was counted only a few times. The chain combines TRBV19 with TRBJ2-1; D is possibly TRBD2 (6 bases). V lost 3 bases to trimming and J lost 10 bases, with 7 bases between them. The CDR3 spans 11 residues. Germline V gives CDR1 LNHDA, CDR2 SQIVND (reference sequence). The chain's CDR3 is CASSMGLEQFF. In nucleotides, the CDR3 is TGTGCCAGTAGTATGGGACTCGAGCAGTTCTTC.

J is TRBJ2-7 and V is TRBV4-3; D is possibly TRBD1 (6 bases). This CDR3 is 15 amino acids long. Germline V CDR1 and CDR2: LGHNA, YSLEER. Trimming cost V 4 bases and J 3 bases, with 16 bases left between them. The CDR3 DNA follows: TGCGCCAGCAGCCCGGAACGAACAGGGAACTACGAGCAGTACTTC. It yields the protein CASSPERTGNYEQYF.

This chain joins TRBV5-6 and TRBJ2-3, with D possibly matching TRBD1 (7 bases). V was trimmed by 4 bases and J by 6 bases, leaving 15 bases between them. The CDR3 loop spans 14 amino acids. CDR1 is SGHDT, CDR2 YYEEEE, per germline. In nucleotides, the CDR3 is TGTGCCAGCAGCCCCCAGGGGGGATTGGATACGCAGTATTTT. Translating it yields CASSPQGGLDTQYF.

This chain links TRBV14 with TRBJ2-1; 16 positions agree with TRBD2. Trimming took 4 bases from V and 5 from J; bases not matched to a gene: 14. Germline loops: CDR1 SGHDN, CDR2 FVKESK. This CDR3 is 20 amino acids long. The CDR3 DNA reads as TGTGCCAGCAGCCCCCTTCAGGGACTAGCGGGAGGGCCTGCCCACAATGAGCAGTTCTTC. Amino acids: CASSPLQGLAGGPAHNEQFF.

J is TRBJ2-3 and V is TRBV6-5, with a possible D match to TRBD2 (6 bases). CDR1 and CDR2 (germline): MNHEY, SVGAGI. The CDR3 runs 14 residues. V lost 6 bases to trimming and J lost 3 bases, with 13 bases between them. CDR3 region: CASSIGTSTDTQYF. The CDR3 DNA is TGTGCCAGCAGCATCGGGACTTCTACAGATACGCAGTATTTT.

The chain joins TRBV19 to TRBJ2-7; TRBD1 matches at 9 bases. In germline, CDR1 is LNHDA, CDR2 SQIVND (reference sequence). This CDR3 comprises 15 residues. J gave up 3 bases and V 9 bases, and 12 bases lay outside the gene matches. The CDR3 here is CASRASGTGYYEQYF. CDR3 DNA sequence: TGTGCCAGCAGAGCCTCCGGGACAGGGTACTACGAGCAGTACTTC.

The rearrangement uses TRBV4-2 and TRBJ1-1; D gene ambiguous. The CDR3 has 13 amino acids. V dropped 1 base and J dropped 7 bases, with 10 bases sitting between them. Germline-derived CDR1 and CDR2 are LGHNA and YNFKEQ. The CDR3 is CASSQVSRSEAFF. The CDR3 nucleotides read TGTGCCAGCAGCCAAGTATCCCGCAGTGAAGCTTTCTTT.

V is TRBV10-3 and J is TRBJ2-1; 14 bases match TRBD2. The V gene end was trimmed by 8 bases and the J gene end by 6 bases; junction bases not matched to a gene: 3. Germline CDR1 ENHRY, CDR2 SYGVKD. This CDR3 contains 14 residues. The CDR3 DNA reads as TGTGCCATCGCGGGACTAGCGGGGGTCAATGAGCAGTTCTTC. It is translated as CAIAGLAGVNEQFF.

The chain combines TRBV28 with TRBJ2-1; 13 bases line up with TRBD2. Germline assignment: CDR1 MDHEN and CDR2 SYDVKM. The V segment lost 6 bases and the J segment 6 bases; nucleotides outside the gene matches: 8. The length of the CDR3 is 16 residues. The CDR3 loop reads CASRGLAGVLANEQFF. The DNA for the CDR3 is TGTGCCAGCAGAGGACTAGCGGGAGTTTTGGCCAATGAGCAGTTCTTC.

This chain uses TRBV7-3 with TRBJ2-1; 13 bases are a match to TRBD2. CDR1 is SGHTA and CDR2 is FQGTGA in the germline V gene. The CDR3 has 16 amino acids. The J segment lost 5 bases and the V segment lost 5 bases, leaving 6 bases of the junction unmatched. The CDR3, as DNA: TGTGCCAGCAGCCCAGAAGGGACTAGCGGGAACAATGAGCAGTTCTTC. This encodes CASSPEGTSGNNEQFF.

The sample holds one count of this clone. This chain joins TRBV9 and TRBJ1-2; no reliable D call. Per germline, CDR1 SGDLS and CDR2 YYNGEE. The CDR3 runs to 15 residues. Trimming stripped 4 bases from V and 2 bases from J, with 15 bases between. The CDR3 DNA sequence: TGTGCCAGCAGCTACTATGAGGGAGGGAACTATGGCTACACCTTC. This sequence encodes CASSYYEGGNYGYTF.

This chain uses TRBV9 with TRBJ2-7; 12 bases are a match to TRBD2. CDR1 and CDR2 (germline): SGDLS, YYNGEE. The length of the CDR3 is 15 residues. The ends lost 3 bases at V and 4 bases at J; junction bases unmatched: 5. CDR3 in amino acids: CASSASGLAGYEQYF. The CDR3 DNA follows: TGTGCCAGCAGCGCCTCAGGACTAGCGGGATACGAGCAGTACTTC.

The V and J genes are TRBV7-6 and TRBJ1-1, with D uncertain. CDR1 SGHVS and CDR2 FNYEAQ come from the germline V gene. Trimming stripped 1 base from V and 1 base from J, with 7 bases between. The CDR3 has 14 residues. Here the CDR3 reads CASSLVARNTEAFF. As DNA, the CDR3 is TGTGCCAGCAGCTTAGTGGCCAGGAACACTGAAGCTTTCTTT.

J is TRBJ2-7 and V is TRBV4-2; a weak D match, TRBD2 (6 bases). V gave up 0 bases and J gave up 1 base, with 19 bases separating them. Germline CDR1 is LGHNA and CDR2 is YNFKEQ. The CDR3 is made up of 18 amino acids. CDR3 amino acids: CASSQEGGQPHGSYEQYF. Written as DNA, the CDR3 is TGTGCCAGCAGCCAAGAAGGAGGGCAGCCTCATGGGTCCTACGAGCAGTACTTC.

This chain links TRBV29-1 with TRBJ2-5, with 7 bases aligning to TRBD2. The CDR3 length is 12 residues. Per the germline V gene, CDR1 is SQVTM and CDR2 is ANQGSEA. The CDR3 DNA sequence: TGCACCTCCGGCGGGAGCCAAGAGACCCAGTACTTC. Translating it yields CTSGGSQETQYF.

The table lists this clone with a few counts. The gene calls are TRBV30 and TRBJ1-6, with D possibly TRBD1 on 5 matching bases. CDR3 length: 14 amino acids. Germline CDR1 GTSNPN, CDR2 SVGIG (reference sequence). V lost 5 bases, J lost 5 bases, and 13 bases lay in between. DNA of the CDR3: TGTGCCTGGTCTCGCGGGACGGATAATTCACCCCTCCACTTT. This sequence encodes CAWSRGTDNSPLHF.

The gene calls are TRBV28 and TRBJ1-1; 7 bases fit TRBD1. CDR1 is MDHEN, CDR2 SYDVKM, per germline. Trimming removed 7 bases from V and 5 bases from J; junction bases left unmatched: 7. The CDR3 totals 13 residues. The CDR3 DNA sequence: TGTGCCAGCAACAAGGGGGCAGGGACTGAAGCTTTCTTT. Translating gives CASNKGAGTEAFF.

Points on this clone: The sample holds other DNA sequences that translate to the same CDR3. The chain uses TRBV27 and TRBJ2-7; 11 bases agree with TRBD2. CDR1 and CDR2 from the germline V gene are MNHEY and SMNVEV (reference sequence). Trimming at V came to 2 bases and at J to 0 bases, leaving 3 bases not matched to a gene. The CDR3 consists of 16 residues. CDR3 nucleotide sequence: TGTGCCAGCAGTTTAGGTACTAGCGGGAGCTCCTACGAGCAGTACTTC. Encoded protein: CASSLGTSGSSYEQYF.

The chain is built from TRBV30 and TRBJ2-5; a weak D match, TRBD2 (6 bases). The length of the CDR3 is 15 residues. Germline V gene lookup returns CDR1 GTSNPN and CDR2 SVGIG (reference sequence). V was shortened by 1 base and J by 4 bases, with 16 bases between the two germline ends. The DNA of the CDR3 is TGTGCCTGGAGTGCCGGGAGCCTCATGGGAGAGACCCAGTACTTC. This gives the protein CAWSAGSLMGETQYF.

A note on this clone: This specimen includes other DNA sequences encoding the same CDR3. The chain uses TRBV27 and TRBJ2-3; D not resolved. Germline CDR1 is MNHEY and CDR2 is SMNVEV (reference sequence). This CDR3 is 12 amino acids long. The ends were cut back, 6 bases at V and 2 bases at J, with 6 bases in the middle. CDR3 in DNA: TGTGCCAGCAGCCGTTTCACAGATACGCAGTATTTT. The encoded protein is CASSRFTDTQYF.

The V and J genes are TRBV30 and TRBJ1-2, with D maybe TRBD1 (6 bases). Germline values: CDR1 GTSNPN, CDR2 SVGIG (reference sequence). V was pared by 1 base and J by 4 bases, with 16 bases between. The CDR3 consists of 15 residues. The DNA of the CDR3 is TGTGCCTGGAGTGCACAATCAGGGGCCCCCTATGGCTACACCTTC. As protein: CAWSAQSGAPYGYTF.

The chain joins TRBV2 to TRBJ1-5, with 7 bases matching TRBD1. Per the germline V gene, CDR1 is SNHLY and CDR2 is FYNNEI. The J segment lost 7 bases and the V segment lost 0 bases, leaving 6 bases of the junction unmatched. The CDR3 has 15 residues. CDR3 in DNA: TGTGCCAGCAGTGAAGCCCTAGGGGGCAGGCAGCCCCAGCATTTT. It is translated as CASSEALGGRQPQHF.

Concerning this clone itself: Different DNA sequences within this sample yield the same CDR3. This chain connects TRBV18 to TRBJ1-1, with D tentatively TRBD1 (5 bases). The CDR3 extends over 13 amino acids. Germline V gene sequence: CDR1 KGHSH, CDR2 LQKENI. V was shortened by 4 bases and J by 1 base, with 7 bases between the two germline ends. The CDR3 loop is CASSLDRNTEAFF. Written as DNA, the CDR3 is TGTGCCAGCTCACTCGACAGGAACACTGAAGCTTTCTTT.

The chain uses TRBV30 and TRBJ2-4; 10 positions match TRBD1. CDR1 is GTSNPN and CDR2 is SVGIG in the germline V gene (reference sequence). V lost 0 bases to trimming and J lost 7 bases; unmatched junction nucleotides: 6. CDR3 length: 15 amino acids. The CDR3 DNA reads TGTGCCTGGAGTGTACGACAGGGGGCGAGGAACATTCAGTACTTC. It is translated as CAWSVRQGARNIQYF.